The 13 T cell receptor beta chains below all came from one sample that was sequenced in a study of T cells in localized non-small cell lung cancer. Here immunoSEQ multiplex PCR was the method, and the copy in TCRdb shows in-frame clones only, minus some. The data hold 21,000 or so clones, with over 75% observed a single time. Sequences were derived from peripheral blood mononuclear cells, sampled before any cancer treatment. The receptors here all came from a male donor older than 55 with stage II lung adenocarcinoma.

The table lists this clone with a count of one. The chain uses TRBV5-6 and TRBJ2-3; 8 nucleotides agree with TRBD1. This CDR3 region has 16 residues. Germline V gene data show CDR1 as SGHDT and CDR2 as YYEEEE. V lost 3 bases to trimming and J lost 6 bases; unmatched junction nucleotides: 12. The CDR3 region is CASSSRDRRTVDTQYF. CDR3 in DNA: TGTGCCAGCAGCTCCCGGGACAGGAGAACGGTGGATACGCAGTATTTT.

The CDR3 here is CASSKAGVESYEQYF. The CDR3 coding sequence is TGCGCCAGCAGCAAAGCGGGAGTTGAGTCCTACGAGCAGTACTTC. The chain links TRBV5-1 to TRBJ2-7; 8 positions match TRBD2. Germline V gene lookup returns CDR1 SGHRS and CDR2 YFSETQ. Trimming at V came to 4 bases and at J to 1 base, leaving 7 bases not matched to a gene. CDR3 length: 15 residues.

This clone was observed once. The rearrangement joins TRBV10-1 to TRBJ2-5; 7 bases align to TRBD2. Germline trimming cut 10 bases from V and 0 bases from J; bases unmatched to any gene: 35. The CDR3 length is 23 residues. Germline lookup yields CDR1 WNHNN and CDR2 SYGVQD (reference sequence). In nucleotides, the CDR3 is TGCGCCATCCTTACAGTCGCGGGCGGGGGAGTATGGCTAGTCGGGCGATACCAAGAGACCCAGTACTTC. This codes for CAILTVAGGGVWLVGRYQETQYF.

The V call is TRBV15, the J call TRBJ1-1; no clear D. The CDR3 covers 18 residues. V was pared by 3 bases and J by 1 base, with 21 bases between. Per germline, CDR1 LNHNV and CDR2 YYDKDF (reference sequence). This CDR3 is CATSSLRAYLMANTEAFF. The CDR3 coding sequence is TGTGCCACCAGCAGTCTCCGGGCCTACCTGATGGCGAACACTGAAGCTTTCTTT.

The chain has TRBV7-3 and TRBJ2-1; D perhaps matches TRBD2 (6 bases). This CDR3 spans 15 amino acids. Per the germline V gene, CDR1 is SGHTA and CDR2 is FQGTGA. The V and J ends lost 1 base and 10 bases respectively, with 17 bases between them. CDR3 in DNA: TGTGCCAGCAGCTTAATACCGGGACTTACCAGCGAGCAGTTCTTC. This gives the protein CASSLIPGLTSEQFF.

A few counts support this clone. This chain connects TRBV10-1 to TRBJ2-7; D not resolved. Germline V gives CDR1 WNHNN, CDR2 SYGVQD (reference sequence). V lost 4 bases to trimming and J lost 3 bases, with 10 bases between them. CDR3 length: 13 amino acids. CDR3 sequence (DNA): TGCGCCAGCAGTGGTGGCCGTCACTACGAGCAGTACTTC. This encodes CASSGGRHYEQYF.

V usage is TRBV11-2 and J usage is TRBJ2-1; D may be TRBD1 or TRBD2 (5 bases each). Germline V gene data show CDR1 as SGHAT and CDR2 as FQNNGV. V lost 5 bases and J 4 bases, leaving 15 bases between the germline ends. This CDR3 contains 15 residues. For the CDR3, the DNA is TGTGCCAGCAGCGCCATCCGGGGCAGGTACAATGAGCAGTTCTTC. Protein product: CASSAIRGRYNEQFF.

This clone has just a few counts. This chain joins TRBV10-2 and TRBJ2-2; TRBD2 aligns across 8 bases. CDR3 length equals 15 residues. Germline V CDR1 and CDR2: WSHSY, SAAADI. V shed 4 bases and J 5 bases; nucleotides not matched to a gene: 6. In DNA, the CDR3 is TGCGCCAGCAGTGTCTCCGGGAGGGAAACCGGGGAGCTGTTTTTT. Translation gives CASSVSGRETGELFF.

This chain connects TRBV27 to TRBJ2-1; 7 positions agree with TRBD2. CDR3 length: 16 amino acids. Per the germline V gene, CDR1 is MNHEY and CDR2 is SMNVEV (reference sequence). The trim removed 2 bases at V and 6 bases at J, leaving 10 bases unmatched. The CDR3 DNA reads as TGTGCCAGCAGTTTAGCCGGGTGGCGGGGGATCAATGAGCAGTTCTTC. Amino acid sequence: CASSLAGWRGINEQFF.

Here the CDR3 DNA reads TGCAGCGTTGAAGATCAAGCGAACACTGAAGCTTTCTTT. Translated, it gives CSVEDQANTEAFF. The chain couples TRBV29-1 to TRBJ1-1; no clear D gene. Germline CDR1 reads SQVTM; CDR2 reads ANQGSEA. The CDR3 spans 13 residues. V lost 0 bases and J lost 1, with 6 bases in between. The complete variable domain, with remaining parts taken from reference TRBV29-1 and TRBJ1-1, reads SAVISQKPSRDICQRGTSLTIQCQVDSQVTMMFWYRQQPGQSLTLIATANQGSEATYESGFVIDKFPISRPNLTFSTLTVSNMSPEDSSIYLCSVEDQANTEAFFGQGTRLTVV.

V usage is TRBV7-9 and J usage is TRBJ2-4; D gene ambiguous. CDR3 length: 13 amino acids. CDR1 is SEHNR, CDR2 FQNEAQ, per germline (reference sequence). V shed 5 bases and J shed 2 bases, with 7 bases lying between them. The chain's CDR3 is CASSELTKNIQYF. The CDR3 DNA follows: TGTGCCAGCAGCGAGTTGACCAAAAACATTCAGTACTTC.

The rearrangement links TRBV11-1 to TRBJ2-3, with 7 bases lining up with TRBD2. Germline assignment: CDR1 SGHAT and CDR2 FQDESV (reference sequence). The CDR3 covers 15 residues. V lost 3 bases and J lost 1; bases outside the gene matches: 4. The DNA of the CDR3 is TGTGCCAGCAGCTTGTTAGGACTAGGCACAGATACGCAGTATTTT. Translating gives CASSLLGLGTDTQYF.

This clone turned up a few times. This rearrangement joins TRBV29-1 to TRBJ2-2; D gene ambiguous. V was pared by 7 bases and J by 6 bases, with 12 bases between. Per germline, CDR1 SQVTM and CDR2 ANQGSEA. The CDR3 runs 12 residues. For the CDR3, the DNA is TGCAGCGCTGGATGGGCGCCCGGGGAGCTGTTTTTT. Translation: CSAGWAPGELFF.